This TCR beta chain was recovered during a study of cytomegalovirus exposure and HLA in healthy donors. General observations from the study: Common viral pathogens were later found to be apparently linked to several of the most significant clusters. A previous analysis found most TCR beta V segments productive roughly 87% or roughly 30% of the time. Indistinguishable V segments, including TRBV6-2 and TRBV6-3, were excluded. V- and J-gene trimming of TCR beta was linked (in a later analysis) to a missense DCLRE1C variant.

This clone occurred a few times. Its antigen is still unknown. This sample also contains other DNA sequences that code for the same CDR3. 13 Jbeta primers and 60 Vbeta primers were used for the PCR. Profiled with immunoSEQ multiplex PCR; TCRdb holds only in-frame clones, not every one. The sample lists roughly 180,000 clones, around 82% occurring once. The V and J ends lost 5 bases and 0 bases respectively, with 11 bases between them. The germline V gene encodes CDR1 LNHDA and CDR2 SQIVND (reference sequence). The CDR3 loop spans 15 amino acids. This clonotype originated in a man aged 30 to 39 in good health and CMV-seronegative. This chain connects TRBV19 to TRBJ2-1; tentatively, D is TRBD1 (6 bases). The sequenced sample was PBMCs. DNA for the CDR3: TGTGCCAGTAGTTCAGACAGGTCCTCCTACAATGAGCAGTTCTTC. This gives the protein CASSSDRSSYNEQFF.